Below are 13 T cell receptor beta chains sequenced from a single sample in a study of low-dose radiotherapy and immunotherapy resistance in tumors. With TRAV- and TRBV-specific primers, first-strand cDNA was made, covering the alpha and beta chains. A roughly 20-cycle PCR with a constant-region primer and V-primer adapter amplified TCRs. TCRdb redid the calling of the reads with MiXCR, one entry per CDR3 protein. The sample records about 89,000 distinct CDR3 sequences, 9.4% being singletons. Time point of the sample: before trial treatment. The sequencing here drew on PBMCs, taken before treatment. The receptors come from a male donor with prostate cancer.

The V gene is TRBV28, the J gene TRBJ1-1, with D hard to call. The CDR3 is 11 amino acids. Germline V lookup: CDR1 MDHEN, CDR2 SYDVKM. The CDR3 DNA reads TGTGGGCTTCGCTCGAACACTGAAGCTTTCTTT. It specifies CGLRSNTEAFF.

This clonotype was counted at least ten times. The chain recombines TRBV6-5 with TRBJ2-7, with 7 nucleotides matching TRBD2. J lost 2 bases, V lost 4 bases, and 2 bases had no gene match. The CDR3 runs to 13 residues. Germline CDR1 is MNHEY and CDR2 is SVGAGI. CDR3 in amino acids: CASSSGTTYEQYF. CDR3 nucleotide sequence: TGTGCCAGCAGTTCCGGGACTACCTACGAGCAGTACTTC.

This clonotype was counted ten times or more. This chain joins TRBV29-1 and TRBJ2-3, with 9 positions matching TRBD2. The germline V gene has CDR1 SQVTM and CDR2 ANQGSEA. J was trimmed by 3 bases and V by 6 bases; bases with no gene match: 7. This CDR3 is 14 amino acids long. The CDR3 DNA reads as TGCAGCGTCGCAGGCGGGAGGGCGACAGATACGCAGTATTTT. This codes for CSVAGGRATDTQYF.

This clonotype was recorded at least ten times. V gene TRBV28 combines with J gene TRBJ2-7; possibly TRBD1 for D (6 bases). Trimming took off 1 base at V and 6 bases at J, with 16 bases between the two ends. Germline V gene data show CDR1 as MDHEN and CDR2 as SYDVKM. The CDR3 extends over 15 amino acids. CDR3 DNA sequence: TGTGCCAGCAGTTTATTGACAGGATCCTCGGGCGAGCAGTACTTC. As protein: CASSLLTGSSGEQYF.

In this sample, this clonotype turned up many times. The V call is TRBV7-2, the J call TRBJ2-3; 13 bases align to TRBD2. Germline CDR1 SGHTA, CDR2 FQGNSA. This CDR3 spans 16 amino acids. With V trimmed by 5 bases and J by 1 base, 3 bases remained unmatched. The CDR3 spells CASSPGLAGGTDTQYF. CDR3 bases: TGTGCCAGCAGCCCCGGACTAGCGGGGGGCACAGATACGCAGTATTTT.

Comments on this clonotype: A read error is likely here: a far larger clone is one base away. V gene TRBV5-1 combines with J gene TRBJ2-4; 11 bases map to TRBD2. V lost 0 bases, J lost 13 bases, and 9 bases stayed unmatched. Germline-derived CDR1 and CDR2 are SGHRS and YFSETQ. This CDR3 contains 15 residues. For the CDR3, the DNA is TGCGCCAGCAGCTTGGCTACTAGCGGGAGCAATGAGCAGTACTTC. Amino acids: CASSLATSGSNEQYF.

This clonotype was seen repeatedly, ten times or more. V and J are TRBV6-6 and TRBJ2-7; tentative D call: TRBD2 (7 bases). The CDR3 spans 14 residues. Trimming cost V 5 bases and J 4 bases, with 15 bases left between them. From germline, CDR1 is MNHNY and CDR2 SVGAGI (reference sequence). The CDR3 protein is CASSLRGAVYEQYF. In DNA, the CDR3 is TGTGCCAGCAGTCTACGGGGGGCGGTTTACGAGCAGTACTTC.

This clonotype has more than one count but fewer than ten. In DNA, the CDR3 is TGTGCCAGCAGCTTCGGAACAGGCAATAGCAATCAGCCCCAGCATTTT. Its translation is CASSFGTGNSNQPQHF. The chain recombines TRBV5-6 with TRBJ1-5; D perhaps matches TRBD1 (5 bases). Germline CDR1 is SGHDT and CDR2 is YYEEEE. The V end was cut by 2 bases, the J end by 0 bases, with 12 bases between. The CDR3 length is 16 residues.

This clonotype was counted at least ten times. The V call is TRBV2, the J call TRBJ2-1; the match to TRBD2 covers 10 bases. Losses at the gene ends were 6 bases for V and 2 bases for J; bases not matched to a gene: 4. The V gene's germline CDR1 is SNHLY and CDR2 FYNNEI. The CDR3 has 15 residues. The chain's CDR3 is CASRPTSGAYNEQFF. The CDR3, as DNA: TGTGCCAGCAGACCCACTAGCGGGGCCTACAATGAGCAGTTCTTC.

At least ten counts were recorded for this clonotype. The chain carries TRBV6-5 and TRBJ2-7; tentative D call: TRBD2 (5 bases). The germline V and J ends were trimmed by 2 bases and 6 bases, with 14 bases remaining between them. Germline-derived CDR1 and CDR2 are MNHEY and SVGAGI. The CDR3 runs to 14 residues. DNA of the CDR3: TGTGCCAGCAGTTACATAGCGCTTTCTGGCGAGCAGTACTTC. This encodes CASSYIALSGEQYF.

This clonotype was picked up many times. CDR3 sequence: CASSDAPPRSESSYEQYF. In DNA, the CDR3 is TGTGCCAGCAGTGACGCACCCCCTCGTAGCGAGAGCTCCTACGAGCAGTACTTC. The rearrangement links TRBV6-4 to TRBJ2-7, with D possibly being TRBD2 (5 bases). Germline values: CDR1 MRHNA, CDR2 SNTAGT. There are 18 residues in the CDR3. V lost 2 bases and J lost 0, with 20 bases in between.

The rearrangement uses TRBV18 and TRBJ2-1; 11 bases match TRBD2. Per the germline V gene, CDR1 is KGHSH and CDR2 is LQKENI. The length of the CDR3 is 17 residues. Germline trimming cut 1 base from V and 5 bases from J; bases unmatched to any gene: 7. CDR3 loop: CASSPRSTSGSHNEQFF. CDR3 nucleotide sequence: TGTGCCAGCTCACCACGAAGTACTAGCGGGAGCCACAATGAGCAGTTCTTC.

This clonotype was detected ten times or more. The chain employs TRBV10-3 and TRBJ2-6, with D perhaps matching TRBD2 (6 bases). Looked up from germline, CDR1 is ENHRY and CDR2 is SYGVKD. Trimming removed 8 bases from V and 9 bases from J, with 17 bases in between. The CDR3 consists of 14 residues. CDR3 in DNA: TGTGCCATCCATTCCACCGGGGGAGGCAACGTCCTGACTTTC. It translates to CAIHSTGGGNVLTF.